This T cell receptor beta chain was profiled in a study of blood T cell repertoires in COVID-19. Only in-frame clones appear in the TCRdb table, and some are missing; sequencing was by immunoSEQ multiplex PCR. Of approximately 69,000 clones in the sample, approximately 79% are singletons; the top ten hold roughly 48%. V was trimmed by 3 bases and J by 2 bases, leaving 12 bases between them. The CDR3 length is 14 residues. The germline V gene encodes CDR1 SGHRS and CDR2 YFSETQ. V gene TRBV5-1 combines with J gene TRBJ2-7, with D possibly matching TRBD2 (5 bases). This sequence originates from a human donor in a cohort sampled during active COVID-19. Sequences were obtained from peripheral blood. The CDR3 protein is CASSSTGIPYEQYF. The CDR3, as DNA: TGCGCCAGCAGCTCAACCGGGATTCCCTACGAGCAGTACTTC.